This passage covers 18 T cell receptor beta chains from one sample sequenced in a study of cytomegalovirus exposure and HLA in healthy donors. The PCR contained 60 Vbeta and 13 Jbeta primers. The repertoire was sequenced with immunoSEQ multiplex PCR; TCRdb's copy has only in-frame clones and lacks some. In the table there are over 85,000 clones, approximately 80% of which are singletons. The sequenced sample was PBMCs. These receptors came from a female donor in good health and CMV-seronegative.

The V gene is TRBV14, the J gene TRBJ2-5, with 10 bases identical to TRBD1. This CDR3 spans 15 amino acids. CDR1 and CDR2 from the germline V gene are SGHDN and FVKESK. Trimming removed 0 bases from V and 5 bases from J; junction bases left unmatched: 3. The CDR3 sequence: CASSQETGGLETQYF. For the CDR3, the DNA is TGTGCCAGCAGCCAAGAGACAGGGGGCTTGGAGACCCAGTACTTC.

The chain recombines TRBV4-2 with TRBJ1-1; the D gene is possibly TRBD1 (5 bases). In germline, CDR1 is LGHNA, CDR2 YNFKEQ. With 1 base removed from V and 11 bases from J, the gap between germline ends came to 14 bases. CDR3 size: 13 residues. The CDR3 is CASSQGLRVGAFF. For the CDR3, the DNA is TGTGCCAGCAGCCAAGGTCTCAGGGTTGGGGCTTTCTTT.

The rearrangement links TRBV19 to TRBJ2-5; 15 bases fit TRBD2. The J call is in doubt because the DNA end fits TRBJ2-7 better. The CDR3 covers 15 residues. Germline V gene sequence: CDR1 LNHDA, CDR2 SQIVND (reference sequence). CDR3 residues: CASTPGLAGGYEQYF. The CDR3 nucleotides are TGTGCCAGTACCCCGGGACTAGCGGGAGGATACGAGCAGTACTTC.

About this clone: This specimen includes other DNA sequences encoding the same CDR3. V and J are TRBV7-2 and TRBJ2-6; D remains unclear. The CDR3 length is 14 residues. Germline loops: CDR1 SGHTA, CDR2 FQGNSA. V lost 5 bases, J lost 0 bases, and 5 bases lay in between. The CDR3 is CASSPSSGANVLTF. DNA of the CDR3: TGTGCCAGCAGCCCGAGCTCTGGGGCCAACGTCCTGACTTTC.

The rearrangement joins TRBV9 to TRBJ2-7; TRBD2 matches 8 bases. Germline V gives CDR1 SGDLS, CDR2 YYNGEE. V shed 2 bases, J shed 0 bases, and the junction held 4 bases outside the gene matches. This CDR3 comprises 15 residues. The CDR3 reads CASSVSSGGSYEQYF. The CDR3 coding sequence is TGTGCCAGCAGCGTTTCCAGCGGGGGCTCCTACGAGCAGTACTTC.

The table lists this clone with a few counts. The J gene is TRBJ2-1, the V gene TRBV9, with 9 bases aligning to TRBD2. Germline CDR1 and CDR2: SGDLS and YYNGEE. Losses at the gene ends were 3 bases for V and 7 bases for J; bases not matched to a gene: 11. There are 16 residues in the CDR3. The CDR3 bases are TGTGCCAGCAGCGCCCTCTGGCGGGGGGGCCAAAATGAGCAGTTCTTC. It codes for CASSALWRGGQNEQFF.

The chain carries TRBV6-5 and TRBJ1-1; D may be TRBD1 (5 bases). Germline V gives CDR1 MNHEY, CDR2 SVGAGI. The CDR3 has 15 residues. Between the trimmed V and J ends, which lost 2 bases and 0 bases, there was a span of 10 bases. CDR3 amino acids: CASSYHGTVNTEAFF. CDR3 nucleotides: TGTGCCAGCAGTTACCATGGGACTGTGAACACTGAAGCTTTCTTT.

The chain uses TRBV18 and TRBJ2-7; possible D gene TRBD1, 6 bases. The CDR3 loop spans 16 amino acids. Germline-derived CDR1 and CDR2 are KGHSH and LQKENI. The V end was cut by 0 bases, the J end by 5 bases, with 17 bases between. DNA of the CDR3: TGTGCCAGCTCACCACCGAGTGGGTCAGGGGCCAACGAGCAGTACTTC. It translates to CASSPPSGSGANEQYF.

The V gene is TRBV18, the J gene TRBJ2-7; 8 positions match TRBD1. Trimming at V came to 3 bases and at J to 5 bases, leaving 6 bases not matched to a gene. Germline-derived CDR1 and CDR2 are KGHSH and LQKENI. This CDR3 region has 14 residues. The CDR3 DNA is TGTGCCAGCTCACCGGACAGGGTGGTCAACGAGCAGTACTTC. Encoded protein: CASSPDRVVNEQYF.

The V call is TRBV9, the J call TRBJ2-2, with a possible D match to TRBD2 (5 bases). The CDR3 covers 12 residues. Trimming pared 0 bases from V and 8 bases from J, leaving 5 bases between. Looked up from germline, CDR1 is SGDLS and CDR2 is YYNGEE. CDR3 amino acids: CASSVAGGELFF. The CDR3 bases are TGTGCCAGCAGCGTAGCGGGAGGGGAGCTGTTTTTT. The full variable domain, with the rest looked up from reference TRBV9 and TRBJ2-2, is DSGVTQTPKHLITATGQRVTLRCSPRSGDLSVYWYQQSLDQGLQFLIQYYNGEERAKGNILERFSAQQFPDLHSELNLSSLELGDSALYFCASSVAGGELFFGEGSRLTVL.

This clone was seen just once. The chain couples TRBV9 to TRBJ1-2; D is perhaps TRBD1 (5 bases). This CDR3 has 12 residues. Germline-derived CDR1 and CDR2 are SGDLS and YYNGEE. V gave up 4 bases and J gave up 7 bases, with 11 bases separating them. CDR3 coding DNA: TGTGCCAGCAGCCAAAGGGGACTTGGCTACACCTTC. This codes for CASSQRGLGYTF.

The chain links TRBV28 to TRBJ2-1, with 9 bases aligning to TRBD2. CDR3 size: 15 residues. Germline lookup yields CDR1 MDHEN and CDR2 SYDVKM. V lost 1 base to trimming and J lost 7 bases; unmatched junction nucleotides: 5. CDR3 coding DNA: TGTGCCAGCAGTTTATATAGCGGGGGCAGGAATGAGCAGTTCTTC. Translated: CASSLYSGGRNEQFF.

The rearrangement joins TRBV5-4 to TRBJ1-1; no clear D. The V end lost 1 base, the J end lost 1 base, and 17 bases lay between the germline ends. The length of the CDR3 is 17 residues. Germline V lookup: CDR1 SGHNT, CDR2 YYREEE (reference sequence). The CDR3, as DNA: TGTGCCAGCAGCTTGAAAAGTGGGGTGAGGGCGAACACTGAAGCTTTCTTT. Translating gives CASSLKSGVRANTEAFF. Filled out from reference TRBV5-4 and TRBJ1-1, the complete variable domain reads ETGVTQSPTHLIKTRGQQVTLRCSSQSGHNTVSWYQQALGQGPQFIFQYYREEENGRGNFPPRFSGLQFPNYSSELNVNALELDDSALYLCASSLKSGVRANTEAFFGQGTRLTVV.

The chain joins TRBV4-1 to TRBJ2-7; D is unresolved. In germline, CDR1 is MGHRA, CDR2 YSYEKL. Trimming cost V 4 bases and J 3 bases, with 16 bases left between them. The CDR3 is 15 amino acids. The CDR3 DNA reads as TGCGCCAGCAGCCCGAGGCCCCACCCCGACTACGAGCAGTACTTC. This translates into CASSPRPHPDYEQYF.

V usage is TRBV27 and J usage is TRBJ2-7; 7 positions match TRBD1. CDR1 MNHEY and CDR2 SMNVEV come from the germline V gene (reference sequence). V was clipped by 2 bases and J by 7 bases; unmatched bases: 8. The CDR3 is 14 residues long. The CDR3 DNA reads as TGTGCCAGCAGTTTAGAGACAGGGCTCGGGGAGCAGTACTTC. It specifies CASSLETGLGEQYF.

The V call is TRBV7-8, the J call TRBJ2-3, with 12 bases lining up with TRBD2. The CDR3 length is 18 residues. With V trimmed by 5 bases and J by 5 bases, 14 bases remained unmatched. CDR1 is SGHVS, CDR2 FQNEAQ, per germline. The CDR3 DNA reads TGTGCCAGCAGCGGTCGACTAGCGGGGGTTTTCGGGGTAGATACGCAGTATTTT. It yields the protein CASSGRLAGVFGVDTQYF.

The chain links TRBV5-1 to TRBJ1-1, with unresolved D. The CDR3 totals 13 residues. V lost 0 bases, J lost 6 bases, and 9 bases lay in between. The germline V gene encodes CDR1 SGHRS and CDR2 YFSETQ. CDR3 coding DNA: TGCGCCAGCAGCTTGGCAACTAACCCTGAAGCTTTCTTT. Amino acid sequence: CASSLATNPEAFF.

A few counts support this clone. The rearrangement uses TRBV21-1 and TRBJ2-5; TRBD1 was called by the table and not checked on the DNA. TRBV21-1 is a known pseudogene. There are 16 residues in the CDR3. Here the CDR3 DNA reads TGTGCCAGCAGCACCCGCAGGGACAGCACCTGGGAGACCCAGTACTTC. This encodes CASSTRRDSTWETQYF.